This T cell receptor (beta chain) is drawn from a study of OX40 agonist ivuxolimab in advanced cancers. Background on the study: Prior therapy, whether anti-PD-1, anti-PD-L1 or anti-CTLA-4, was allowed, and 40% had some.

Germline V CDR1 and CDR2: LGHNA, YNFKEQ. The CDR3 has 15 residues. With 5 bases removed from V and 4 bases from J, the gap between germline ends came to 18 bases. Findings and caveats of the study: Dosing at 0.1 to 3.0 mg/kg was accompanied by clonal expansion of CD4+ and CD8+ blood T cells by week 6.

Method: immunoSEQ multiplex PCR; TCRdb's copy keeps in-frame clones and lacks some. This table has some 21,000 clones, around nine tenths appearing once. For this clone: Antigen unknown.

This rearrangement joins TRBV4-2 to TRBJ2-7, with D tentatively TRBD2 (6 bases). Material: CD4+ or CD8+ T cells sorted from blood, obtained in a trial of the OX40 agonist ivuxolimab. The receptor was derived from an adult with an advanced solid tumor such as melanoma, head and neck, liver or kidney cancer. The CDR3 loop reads CASSKEGDSVYEQYF. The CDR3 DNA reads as TGTGCCAGCAGCAAGGAGGGAGATTCCGTATACGAGCAGTACTTC.